Listed below are T cell receptor beta chains from one sample, sequenced in a study of shared clonotypes between healthy human individuals. Here immunoSEQ multiplex PCR was the method, and the copy in TCRdb shows in-frame clones only, minus some. The profile shows more than 500,000 clones, approximately 95% of them singletons. The material sequenced was naive CD8+ T cells sorted from blood. The receptors shown here come from a woman in her twenties or thirties in good health. The CDR3 runs from the conserved cysteine through the conserved F or W. A D gene is named only where the DNA matches it firmly. Clone size is shown for a subset of rows, as once, few, many or a class of expanded clone.

>TRBD2|NA|TRBV28|TRBJ2-5
CASSLIAGQETQYF
TGTGCCAGCAGTTTAATAGCGGGCCAAGAGACCCAGTACTTC
>TRBD1|NA|TRBV4-2|TRBJ1-2
CASSQPRQGGHYGYTF
TGTGCCAGCAGCCAACCCCGACAGGGAGGTCACTATGGCTACACCTTC
>NA|once|TRBV7-8|TRBJ2-7
CASSLGSGYEQYF
TGTGCCAGCAGCTTAGGTTCCGGTTACGAGCAGTACTTC
>NA|NA|TRBV28|TRBJ2-7
CASRQNGGTYEQYF
TGTGCCAGCAGACAAAATGGGGGGACCTACGAGCAGTACTTC
>NA|NA|TRBV30|TRBJ1-4
CAWGGGVNEKLFF
TGTGCCTGGGGGGGAGGGGTTAATGAAAAACTGTTTTTT
>NA|once|TRBV21-1|TRBJ2-2
CASEPRGGLVSTSEAGELFF
TGTGCCAGCGAGCCCAGGGGGGGGCTTGTCTCCACGTCCGAGGCCGGGGAGCTGTTTTTT
>NA|once|TRBV19|TRBJ1-1
CASSIFLRTPNTEAFF
TGTGCCAGTAGTATATTCCTCAGGACACCGAACACTGAAGCTTTCTTT
>TRBD2|NA|TRBV27|TRBJ2-1
CASSAGLAGGLYEQFF
TGTGCCAGCAGTGCTGGACTAGCGGGAGGGTTATATGAGCAGTTCTTC
>NA|NA|TRBV4-2|TRBJ1-3
CASSQDESGKRRNTIYF
TGTGCCAGCAGCCAAGATGAGTCAGGGAAAAGAAGAAACACCATATATTTT
>TRBD2|once|TRBV2|TRBJ2-1
CASGGTTTYNEQFF
TGTGCCAGCGGCGGGACTACCACCTACAATGAGCAGTTCTTC
>TRBD1|NA|TRBV19|TRBJ2-7
CATTNRDRGEQYF
TGTGCCACAACAAACCGGGACAGGGGCGAGCAGTACTTC
>NA|NA|TRBV2|TRBJ1-5
CASSWESNQPQHF
TGTGCCAGCAGTTGGGAAAGCAATCAGCCCCAGCATTTT
>NA|NA|TRBV7-9|TRBJ2-7
CASSPRGPRYEQYF
TGTGCCAGCAGCCCAAGGGGTCCTCGGTACGAGCAGTACTTC
>TRBD2|NA|TRBV7-9|TRBJ2-1
CASSSGLAGVFNEQFF
TGTGCCAGCAGCTCGGGACTAGCGGGAGTCTTTAATGAGCAGTTCTTC
>TRBD2|NA|TRBV15|TRBJ2-6
CATSRDPTLDAGESSGANVLTF
TGTGCCACCAGCAGAGATCCCACCTTAGACGCGGGGGAGTCCTCGGGGGCCAACGTCCTGACTTTC
>NA|NA|TRBV11-2|TRBJ2-2
CASSSAQGLTGELFF
TGTGCCAGCAGCTCCGCGCAGGGTCTCACCGGGGAGCTGTTTTTT
>NA|NA|TRBV9|TRBJ2-5
CASAPDPGTQYF
TGTGCCAGCGCCCCTGACCCGGGGACCCAGTACTTC
>NA|NA|TRBV28|TRBJ2-7
CASSLTASAFYEQYF
TGTGCCAGCAGTTTGACGGCCTCCGCCTTCTACGAGCAGTACTTC
>NA|NA|TRBV6-1|TRBJ2-7
CASSPTGSYEQYF
TGTGCCAGCAGCCCGACGGGCTCCTACGAGCAGTACTTC
>NA|NA|TRBV13|TRBJ1-5
CASSLGGEAQHF
TGTGCCAGCAGCTTAGGGGGTGAGGCCCAGCATTTT
>TRBD2|NA|TRBV5-6|TRBJ2-7
CASSLAGTSGTYEQYF
TGTGCCAGCAGCTTGGCCGGGACTAGCGGGACCTACGAGCAGTACTTC
>NA|NA|TRBV5-6|TRBJ2-2
CASSLTGSAAYTGELFF
TGTGCCAGCAGCCTGACAGGCAGTGCCGCGTACACCGGGGAGCTGTTTTTT
>NA|NA|TRBV25-1|TRBJ2-7
CASMDNSEQYF
TGTGCCAGCATGGACAATTCCGAGCAGTACTTC
>NA|NA|TRBV6-5|TRBJ2-1
CASSPVGEYNEQFF
TGTGCCAGCAGTCCCGTGGGGGAGTACAATGAGCAGTTCTTC
>NA|NA|TRBV6-5|TRBJ2-5
CASSYGDYQETQYF
TGTGCCAGCAGTTACGGGGATTATCAAGAGACCCAGTACTTC
>NA|NA|TRBV6-5|TRBJ1-1
CASSYSKENTEAFF
TGTGCCAGCAGTTACTCAAAGGAGAACACTGAAGCTTTCTTT
>NA|NA|TRBV27|TRBJ2-7
CASSPSGGERDYEQYF
TGTGCCAGCAGCCCCTCCGGCGGGGAGAGGGACTACGAGCAGTACTTC
>NA|NA|TRBV9|TRBJ1-1
CASSAGDSVNTEAFF
TGTGCCAGCAGCGCGGGGGACTCCGTGAACACTGAAGCTTTCTTT
>TRBD2|NA|TRBV11-2|TRBJ2-7
CASSASGSGRYEQYF
TGTGCCAGCAGCGCTAGCGGGAGCGGGCGTTACGAGCAGTACTTC
>NA|NA|TRBV27|TRBJ1-2
CARTDSNYGYTF
TGTGCCAGGACGGACTCTAACTATGGCTACACCTTC
>NA|NA|TRBV27|TRBJ2-3
CASSLWGQGPDTQYF
TGTGCCAGCAGTTTATGGGGTCAGGGCCCAGATACGCAGTATTTT
>NA|NA|TRBV19|TRBJ2-7
CASSMTRDYEQYF
TGTGCCAGTAGTATGACAAGGGACTACGAGCAGTACTTC
>TRBD2|NA|TRBV9|TRBJ2-1
CASSDPIAGDNEQFF
TGTGCCAGCAGCGACCCTATAGCGGGAGATAATGAGCAGTTCTTC
>TRBD1|NA|TRBV13|TRBJ2-7
CASSSSGTGAYEQYF
TGTGCCAGCAGCTCATCCGGGACAGGAGCCTACGAGCAGTACTTC
>NA|NA|TRBV5-1|TRBJ2-7
CASSLDGGLLYEQYF
TGCGCCAGCAGCTTGGATGGGGGCCTACTCTACGAGCAGTACTTC
>NA|NA|TRBV19|TRBJ2-2
CASRAGELFF
TGTGCCAGTAGAGCCGGGGAGCTGTTTTTT
>TRBD2|once|TRBV10-2|TRBJ2-7
CASSESGAGGPYEQYF
TGCGCCAGCAGTGAGTCTGGGGCGGGAGGGCCTTACGAGCAGTACTTC
>NA|NA|TRBV19|TRBJ2-7
CASSNQRDTLSYEQYF
TGTGCCAGTAGTAACCAGCGGGACACCCTCTCCTACGAGCAGTACTTC
>NA|NA|TRBV14|TRBJ2-7
CASSQGGGPSGEQYF
TGTGCCAGCAGCCAAGGCGGGGGCCCATCAGGCGAGCAGTACTTC
>TRBD2|NA|TRBV27|TRBJ2-7
CASSSSGRVYEQYF
TGTGCCAGCAGTTCTAGCGGGAGGGTCTACGAGCAGTACTTC
>NA|NA|TRBV28|TRBJ1-2
CASSSRGGNYGYTF
TGTGCCAGCAGTTCGCGGGGTGGCAACTATGGCTACACCTTC
>NA|once|TRBV4-1|TRBJ2-4
CASSQDAGINIQYF
TGCGCCAGCAGCCAAGACGCAGGGATAAACATTCAGTACTTC
>NA|NA|TRBV6-5|TRBJ1-1
CASRLTQQPNTEAFF
TGTGCCAGCAGACTGACTCAACAGCCGAACACTGAAGCTTTCTTT
>NA|NA|TRBV19|TRBJ1-5
CASSRPGGVSNQPQHF
TGTGCCAGCAGTCGCCCTGGGGGTGTCAGCAATCAGCCCCAGCATTTT
>TRBD1|NA|TRBV5-1|TRBJ2-7
CASSLDRGGDEQYF
TGCGCCAGCAGCCTGGACAGGGGCGGCGACGAGCAGTACTTC
>NA|NA|TRBV28|TRBJ1-5
CASSSPREAQPQHF
TGTGCCAGCAGTTCACCCAGGGAGGCCCAGCCCCAGCATTTT
>NA|once|TRBV7-8|TRBJ2-3
CASSLRNTDTQYF
TGTGCCAGCAGCCTCCGAAACACAGATACGCAGTATTTT
>TRBD1|NA|TRBV29-1|TRBJ1-2
CSVETGDGYTF
TGCAGCGTTGAGACAGGGGATGGCTACACCTTC
>NA|NA|TRBV4-1|TRBJ1-2
CATTPRYGTRTNYGYTF
TGCGCCACTACGCCAAGATACGGAACCAGGACCAACTATGGCTACACCTTC
>NA|NA|TRBV14|TRBJ1-1
CASSQVLDGNTEAFF
TGTGCCAGCAGCCAAGTACTCGACGGAAACACTGAAGCTTTCTTT
>NA|NA|TRBV27|TRBJ2-7
CASSLSVRYEQYF
TGTGCCAGCAGTTTATCCGTTCGCTACGAGCAGTACTTC
>NA|NA|TRBV5-1|TRBJ2-1
CASSFELDTDRAKIF
TGCGCCAGCAGCTTCGAACTCGACACCGATAGAGCAAAGATCTTC
>NA|NA|TRBV28|TRBJ2-7
CASSLMGEQYF
TGTGCCAGCAGTTTAATGGGAGAGCAGTACTTC
>NA|NA|TRBV27|TRBJ2-3
CASSLSPGKQYF
TGTGCCAGCAGTTTGTCCCCGGGGAAGCAGTATTTT